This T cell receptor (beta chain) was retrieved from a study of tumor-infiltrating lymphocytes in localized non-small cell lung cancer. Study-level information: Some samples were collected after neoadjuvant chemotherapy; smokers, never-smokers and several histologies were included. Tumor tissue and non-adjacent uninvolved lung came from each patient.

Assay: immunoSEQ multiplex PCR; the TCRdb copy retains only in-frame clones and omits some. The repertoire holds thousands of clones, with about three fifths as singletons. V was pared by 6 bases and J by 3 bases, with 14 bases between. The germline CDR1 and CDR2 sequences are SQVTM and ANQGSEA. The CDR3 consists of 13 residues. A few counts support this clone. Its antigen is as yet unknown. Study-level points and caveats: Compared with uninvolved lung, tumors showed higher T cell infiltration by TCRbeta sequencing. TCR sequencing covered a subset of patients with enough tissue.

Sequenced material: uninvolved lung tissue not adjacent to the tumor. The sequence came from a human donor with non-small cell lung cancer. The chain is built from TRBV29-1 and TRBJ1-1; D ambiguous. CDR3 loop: CSVFERVDTEAFF. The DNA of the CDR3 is TGCAGCGTCTTTGAGAGGGTAGACACTGAAGCTTTCTTT.